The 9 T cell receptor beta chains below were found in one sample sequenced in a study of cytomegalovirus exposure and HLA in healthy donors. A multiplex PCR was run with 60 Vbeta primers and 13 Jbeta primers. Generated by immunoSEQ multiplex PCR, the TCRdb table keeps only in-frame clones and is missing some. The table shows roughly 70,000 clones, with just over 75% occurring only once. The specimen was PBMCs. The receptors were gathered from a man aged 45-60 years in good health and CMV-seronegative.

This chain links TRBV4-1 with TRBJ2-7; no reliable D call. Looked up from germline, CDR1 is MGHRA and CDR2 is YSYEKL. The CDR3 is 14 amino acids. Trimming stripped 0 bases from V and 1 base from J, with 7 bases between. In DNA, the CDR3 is TGCGCCAGCAGCCAAGACTCCTTTTCCTACGAGCAGTACTTC. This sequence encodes CASSQDSFSYEQYF.

CDR3 nucleotide sequence: TGTGCCAGCAGCTTAAAGGGTTCCGGGACTAGCGGCTCCTACGAGCAGTACTTC. Its translation is CASSLKGSGTSGSYEQYF. The chain uses TRBV7-8 and TRBJ2-7; TRBD2 matches at 11 bases. Germline CDR1 SGHVS, CDR2 FQNEAQ. The CDR3 is 18 residues long. Losses at the gene ends were 2 bases for V and 0 bases for J; bases not matched to a gene: 9.

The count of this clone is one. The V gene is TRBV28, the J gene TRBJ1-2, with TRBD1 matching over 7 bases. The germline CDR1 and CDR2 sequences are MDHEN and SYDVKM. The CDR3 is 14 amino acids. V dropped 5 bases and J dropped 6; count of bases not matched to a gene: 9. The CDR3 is CASSPGQTANGYTF. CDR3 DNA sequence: TGTGCCAGCAGTCCGGGACAGACTGCTAATGGCTACACCTTC.

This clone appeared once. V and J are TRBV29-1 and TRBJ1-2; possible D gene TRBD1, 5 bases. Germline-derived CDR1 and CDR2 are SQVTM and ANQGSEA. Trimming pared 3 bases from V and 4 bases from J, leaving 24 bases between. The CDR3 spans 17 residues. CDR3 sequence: CSVDPPRDGEGGYGYTF. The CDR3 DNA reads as TGCAGCGTTGACCCCCCCAGGGATGGTGAGGGAGGCTATGGCTACACCTTC.

The CDR3 loop reads CSVEVQYMNTEAFF. CDR3 coding DNA: TGCAGCGTTGAGGTTCAGTACATGAACACTGAAGCTTTCTTT. J is TRBJ1-1 and V is TRBV29-1; D is unclear. V was shortened by 3 bases and J by 0 bases, with 11 bases between the two germline ends. This CDR3 region has 14 residues. Germline V gene sequence: CDR1 SQVTM, CDR2 ANQGSEA.

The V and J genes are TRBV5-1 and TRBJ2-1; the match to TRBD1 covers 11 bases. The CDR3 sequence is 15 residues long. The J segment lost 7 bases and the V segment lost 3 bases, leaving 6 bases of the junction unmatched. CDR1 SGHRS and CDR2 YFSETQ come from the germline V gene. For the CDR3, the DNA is TGCGCCAGCAGCTCCCCCGGGACAGGGGGTAATGAGCAGTTCTTC. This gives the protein CASSSPGTGGNEQFF.

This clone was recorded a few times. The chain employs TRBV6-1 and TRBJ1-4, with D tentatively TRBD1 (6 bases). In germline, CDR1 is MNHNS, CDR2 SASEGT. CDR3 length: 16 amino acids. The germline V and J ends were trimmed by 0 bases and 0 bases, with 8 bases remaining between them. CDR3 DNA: TGTGCCAGCAGTGAAGCGTCAGGGGCAACTAATGAAAAACTGTTTTTT. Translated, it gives CASSEASGATNEKLFF.

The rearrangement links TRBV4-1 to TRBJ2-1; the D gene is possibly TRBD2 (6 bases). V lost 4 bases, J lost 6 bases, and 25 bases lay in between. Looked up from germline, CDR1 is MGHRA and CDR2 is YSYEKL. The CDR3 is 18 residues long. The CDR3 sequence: CASSPLRGGTGQVNEQFF. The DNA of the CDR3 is TGCGCCAGCAGCCCTCTCCGGGGCGGGACTGGCCAGGTCAATGAGCAGTTCTTC.

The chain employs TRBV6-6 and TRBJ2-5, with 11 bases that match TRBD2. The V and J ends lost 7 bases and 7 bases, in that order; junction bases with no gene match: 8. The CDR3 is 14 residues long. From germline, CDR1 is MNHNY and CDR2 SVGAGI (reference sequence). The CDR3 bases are TGTGCCAGCAATCTAGCGGGAGGAAAGGTGACCCAGTACTTC. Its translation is CASNLAGGKVTQYF.